A selection of T cell receptor beta chains follows, all from one sample in a study of blood T cell repertoires in COVID-19. Measured with immunoSEQ multiplex PCR; TCRdb has only the in-frame clones, and not every one. The table has 270,000 or so clones, roughly 85% seen once. The sequencing input was peripheral blood. The origin of the receptors is a woman aged 18-29 years with acute or convalescent COVID-19. CDR3s include the opening cysteine and the closing phenylalanine or tryptophan. A D gene is named only where the DNA matches it firmly. Clone size appears in some rows only: once, few, many, or a class for an expanded clone.

v_call,j_call,d_call,clone_size,cdr3_nt,cdr3_aa
TRBV5-1,TRBJ2-5,TRBD2,.,TGCGCCAGCAGCCCGAGAGGTCTAGCGGCCCTCCAAGAGACCCAGTACTTC,CASSPRGLAALQETQYF
TRBV28,TRBJ1-2,TRBD1,.,TGTGCCAGCAGTAGTGGACAGGGAAGTATGGGCTACACCTTC,CASSSGQGSMGYTF
TRBV3-1/TRBV3-2,TRBJ1-4,.,.,TGTGCCAGCAGCCAAGATACAACTAATGAAAAACTGTTTTTT,CASSQDTTNEKLFF
TRBV7-9,TRBJ2-2,.,.,TGTGCCAGCAGCTTACCGGGACTCGGCACCGGGGAGCTGTTTTTT,CASSLPGLGTGELFF
TRBV5-1,TRBJ2-5,TRBD1,.,TGCGCCAGCAGCAATGGACAGGTACAAGAGACCCAGTACTTC,CASSNGQVQETQYF
TRBV13,TRBJ2-1,TRBD2,.,TGTGCCAGCAGCCTAGGACTAGCGGGAGGGCCGTCGGTTTTCTTC,CASSLGLAGGPSVFF
TRBV3-1/TRBV3-2,TRBJ2-3,TRBD1,.,TGTGCCAGCAGCCCCATTTCCGGGACAGGGCGCACAGATACGCAGTATTTT,CASSPISGTGRTDTQYF
TRBV11-3,TRBJ2-1,TRBD2,.,TGTGCCAGCAGCCCTCGGCCGGCTAGCGGAACCAATGAGCAGTTCTTC,CASSPRPASGTNEQFF
TRBV18,TRBJ2-7,.,.,TGTGCCAGCTCACCACCGGGCAGGGCTTCGGGTGAGCAGTACTTC,CASSPPGRASGEQYF
TRBV28,TRBJ2-5,TRBD2,.,TGTGCCAGCCGTCTAGCGGGAGGTGAGACCCAGTACTTC,CASRLAGGETQYF
TRBV4-2,TRBJ2-7,TRBD1,.,TGTGCCAGCAGCCAAGGCCCCGGGACAGGCAACATAAAACACTACGAGCAGTACTTC,CASSQGPGTGNIKHYEQYF
TRBV5-4,TRBJ2-7,.,.,TGTGCCAGCAGCTTGGGTGATGAGTACGAGCAGTACTTC,CASSLGDEYEQYF
TRBV7-8,TRBJ1-1,.,few,TGTGCCAGCAGCTCCCTGGCCTCCAACACTGAAGCTTTCTTT,CASSSLASNTEAFF
TRBV7-2,TRBJ2-7,.,.,TGTGCCAGCAGCTTTGACTGGTACGAGCAGTACTTC,CASSFDWYEQYF
TRBV5-8,TRBJ2-1,.,once,TGTGCCAGCAGCTTCTTTCCCTACAATGAGCAGTTCTTC,CASSFFPYNEQFF
TRBV5-4,TRBJ2-1,.,.,TGTGCCAGCAGCTTGGAGTCCTGGGAGCGCATAGCCTACAATGAGCAGTTCTTC,CASSLESWERIAYNEQFF
TRBV7-2,TRBJ2-1,TRBD1,few,TGTGCCAGCAGCTCAGGACAGGGTTGGGCAAACGAGCAGTTCTTC,CASSSGQGWANEQFF
TRBV7-2,TRBJ2-1,TRBD1,.,TGTGCCAGCAGCTCCCGGGACAGCGTGTACAATGAGCAGTTCTTC,CASSSRDSVYNEQFF
TRBV18,TRBJ1-6,.,once,TGTGCCAGCTCACGATCCAGAGGTGTGTTTTCCTATAATTCACCCCTCCACTTT,CASSRSRGVFSYNSPLHF
TRBV28,TRBJ1-2,TRBD1,.,TGTGCCAGCAGGCTGACAGGGAATTACTATGGCTACACCTTC,CASRLTGNYYGYTF
TRBV20-1,TRBJ2-1,.,.,TGCAGTGCTAGTACGGGGGTTCACTCCTACAATGAGCAGTTCTTC,CSASTGVHSYNEQFF
TRBV27,TRBJ1-4,.,.,TGTGCCAGCAGTTCGCAGGGCCTTTTTGAAAAACTGTTTTTT,CASSSQGLFEKLFF
TRBV11-2,TRBJ1-4,.,.,TGTGCCAGCAGCCCCCTCCACTCGAATGAAAAACTGTTTTTT,CASSPLHSNEKLFF
TRBV19,TRBJ1-2,.,.,TGTGCCAGTAGTATATCGGGCGGGGCAAACTATGGCTACACCTTC,CASSISGGANYGYTF
TRBV14,TRBJ2-5,TRBD1,.,TGTGCCAGCAGCCAGGGACAGGCTAGACAAGAGACCCAGTACTTC,CASSQGQARQETQYF
TRBV11-3,TRBJ1-1,TRBD1,few,TGTGCCAGCAGCTCGACAGGGTCGAACACTGAAGCTTTCTTT,CASSSTGSNTEAFF
TRBV7-2,TRBJ1-1,.,.,TGTGCCAGCAGCTTAACCATTCGGGAAGGGAACGCTTTCTTT,CASSLTIREGNAFF
TRBV6-2/TRBV6-3,TRBJ2-3,TRBD2,.,TGTGCCAGCAGTTACCCTAGCGGCCTGTTGGGAGATACGCAGTATTTT,CASSYPSGLLGDTQYF
TRBV7-9,TRBJ1-1,.,.,TGTGCCAGCAGCTTAGAAGTAACAGGGCGGGCTGAAGCTTTCTTT,CASSLEVTGRAEAFF
TRBV28,TRBJ2-3,.,.,TGTGCCAGCAGTTCTTCCGGCACAGATACGCAGTATTTT,CASSSSGTDTQYF